The next 20 T cell receptor beta chains were all read from a single sample in a study of blood T cell repertoires in COVID-19 (dated by TCRdb to the early 2020s). Library creation used the immunoSEQ multiplex PCR assay. TCRdb obtained this table from immuneACCESS and retained in-frame rearrangements with V and J assigned. These tables miss some clones; where compared with another copy, unresolved V genes account for less than half of the shortfall, and the remainder is unexplained. For this sample the table gives 400,000 to 500,000 clones, of which nearly 90% were detected only once. Around 1.5% of the sample is taken by the ten largest. Material for sequencing was PBMCs or T cells enriched from blood (not recorded which). The source of these receptors is a woman younger than 35 who had been exposed to COVID-19.

The CDR3 protein is CASSFGGDSEAFF. Here the CDR3 DNA reads TGTGCCAGCAGCTTCGGGGGGGACTCTGAAGCTTTCTTT. The chain is built from TRBV5-6 and TRBJ1-1; the D gene is possibly TRBD1 (5 bases). Germline V gene sequence: CDR1 SGHDT, CDR2 YYEEEE. The CDR3 is made up of 13 amino acids. The V gene lost 2 bases and the J gene lost 6 bases, with 11 bases spanning the gap. Drawing the rest from reference TRBV5-6 and TRBJ1-1, the complete variable domain is DAGVTQSPTHLIKTRGQQVTLRCSPKSGHDTVSWYQQALGQGPQFIFQYYEEEERQRGNFPDRFSGHQFPNYSSELNVNALLLGDSALYLCASSFGGDSEAFFGQGTRLTVV.

The rearrangement joins TRBV10-3 to TRBJ2-1, with 11 bases fitting TRBD2. This CDR3 comprises 16 residues. With V trimmed by 0 bases and J by 4 bases, 2 bases remained unmatched. Germline lookup yields CDR1 ENHRY and CDR2 SYGVKD. CDR3 in amino acids: CAISESASGGYNEQFF. CDR3 bases: TGTGCCATCAGTGAGTCAGCTAGCGGGGGGTACAATGAGCAGTTCTTC.

V is TRBV28 and J is TRBJ1-6; 8 bases are a match to TRBD1. Per germline, CDR1 MDHEN and CDR2 SYDVKM. This CDR3 contains 15 residues. The V and J ends lost 6 bases and 7 bases, in that order; junction bases with no gene match: 8. Written as DNA, the CDR3 is TGTGCCAGCAGCGACGGACAGGGAGTAAATTCACCCCTCCACTTT. Its protein is CASSDGQGVNSPLHF.

This clone has only a few counts. This chain uses TRBV5-6 with TRBJ1-2; D unresolved. Germline assignment: CDR1 SGHDT and CDR2 YYEEEE. V was cut by 0 bases and J by 2 bases, with 8 bases left in between. The CDR3 totals 14 residues. This CDR3 reads CASSLDEVNYGYTF. CDR3 DNA sequence: TGTGCCAGCAGCTTGGATGAGGTGAACTATGGCTACACCTTC.

The genes are TRBV6-2 or TRBV6-3 and TRBJ2-7; D is perhaps TRBD1 (6 bases). In germline, CDR1 is MNHEY, CDR2 SVGEGT. The CDR3 runs to 12 residues. V lost 2 bases and J lost 9, with 11 bases in between. The CDR3 nucleotides are TGTGCCAGCAGTTACAAGACAGGTACGCAGTACTTC. Protein product: CASSYKTGTQYF.

This clone was seen a few times. This CDR3 is also generated by other DNA sequences in the sample. The chain joins TRBV2 to TRBJ1-6, with a tentative D call TRBD1 (6 bases). The CDR3 is 13 residues long. Per germline, CDR1 SNHLY and CDR2 FYNNEI. The V and J ends lost 7 bases and 7 bases respectively, with 11 bases between them. This CDR3 reads CASKWTENSPLHF. CDR3 in DNA: TGTGCCAGCAAGTGGACAGAGAATTCACCCCTCCACTTT.

The chain joins TRBV29-1 to TRBJ1-1; D is possibly TRBD1 (5 bases). Germline CDR1 SQVTM, CDR2 ANQGSEA. V gave up 3 bases and J gave up 10 bases, with 24 bases separating them. The CDR3 runs to 15 residues. This CDR3 is CSVDRWKSGDLGAFF. The DNA for the CDR3 is TGCAGCGTTGATCGGTGGAAGTCGGGGGATTTGGGAGCTTTCTTT.

This chain joins TRBV5-1 and TRBJ1-4; TRBD1 aligns across 9 bases. Germline CDR1 is SGHRS and CDR2 is YFSETQ. CDR3 length: 14 residues. V lost 2 bases, J lost 6 bases, and 2 bases stayed unmatched. CDR3 DNA sequence: TGCGCCAGCAGCTTACAGGGGGCGGATGAAAAACTGTTTTTT. Its translation is CASSLQGADEKLFF.

This clone has more than one count but fewer than ten. The gene calls are TRBV7-2 and TRBJ2-7; D is possibly TRBD2 (5 bases). The CDR3 loop spans 14 amino acids. Trimming cost V 4 bases and J 5 bases, with 15 bases left between them. Germline V gives CDR1 SGHTA, CDR2 FQGNSA. The DNA for the CDR3 is TGTGCCAGCAGCTCGCGGGCTAGTATCCACGAGCAGTACTTC. Translated, it gives CASSSRASIHEQYF. The entire variable domain, with the rest obtained from reference TRBV7-2 and TRBJ2-7, is as follows: GAGVSQSPSNKVTEKGKDVELRCDPISGHTALYWYRQSLGQGLEFLIYFQGNSAPDKSGLPSDRFSAERTGGSVSTLTIQRTQQEDSAVYLCASSSRASIHEQYFGPGTRLTVT.

The chain links TRBV28 to TRBJ1-5; D remains unclear. Germline V gives CDR1 MDHEN, CDR2 SYDVKM. This CDR3 has 15 residues. V lost 1 base and J lost 0, with 7 bases in between. CDR3 DNA sequence: TGTGCCAGCAGTTTATTTCCGGGTAGCAATCAGCCCCAGCATTTT. Protein: CASSLFPGSNQPQHF.

This chain links TRBV6-2 or TRBV6-3 with TRBJ2-7; TRBD1 aligns across 7 bases. CDR1 is MNHEY, CDR2 SVGEGT, per germline. The CDR3 totals 14 residues. V was pared by 0 bases and J by 5 bases, with 4 bases of the junction left unmatched. The CDR3 region is CASSYSAGGNEQYF. As DNA, the CDR3 is TGTGCCAGCAGTTACTCGGCAGGGGGTAACGAGCAGTACTTC.

DNA of the CDR3: TGTGCCAGCAGCCAAGCCTTGACGGGACTAGCAAACACAGATACGCAGTATTTT. This codes for CASSQALTGLANTDTQYF. J is TRBJ2-3 and V is TRBV3-1 (or the pseudogene TRBV3-2), with TRBD2 matching over 9 bases. V was pared by 1 base and J by 2 bases, with 10 bases of the junction left unmatched. Germline V lookup: CDR1 LGHDT, CDR2 YNNKEL (reference sequence). There are 18 residues in the CDR3.

The V gene is TRBV7-8, the J gene TRBJ1-1; no clear D. The CDR3 has 13 residues. V was clipped by 5 bases and J by 3 bases, with 10 bases between them. Germline CDR1 reads SGHVS; CDR2 reads FQNEAQ. The CDR3 DNA reads TGTGCCAGCAGCCACCCCCCGGACACTGAAGCTTTCTTT. Translating it yields CASSHPPDTEAFF.

The chain links TRBV7-8 to TRBJ2-1, with 7 bases identical to TRBD1. Germline lookup yields CDR1 SGHVS and CDR2 FQNEAQ. CDR3 length: 16 residues. J lost 9 bases, V lost 5 bases, and 16 bases had no gene match. CDR3 sequence reads: CASSPKGKLTGAEQFF. The DNA of the CDR3 is TGTGCCAGCAGCCCAAAGGGGAAACTCACAGGGGCTGAGCAGTTCTTC. The whole variable domain, remainder taken from reference TRBV7-8 and TRBJ2-1, is GAGVSQSPRYKVAKRGQDVALRCDPISGHVSLFWYQQALGQGPEFLTYFQNEAQLDKSGLPSDRFFAERPEGSVSTLKIQRTQQEDSAVYLCASSPKGKLTGAEQFFGPGTRLTVL.

The CDR3 DNA reads as TGTGCCACCAGTGACCTCTGGGACAACTACGAGCAGTACTTC. As protein: CATSDLWDNYEQYF. V gene TRBV24-1 combines with J gene TRBJ2-7; D perhaps matches TRBD1 (6 bases). This CDR3 contains 14 residues. The germline V gene encodes CDR1 KGHDR and CDR2 SFDVKD. V dropped 4 bases and J dropped 3 bases, with 12 bases sitting between them.

The chain combines TRBV9 with TRBJ2-3; 7 bases are a match to TRBD2. Germline lookup yields CDR1 SGDLS and CDR2 YYNGEE. V was pared by 0 bases and J by 6 bases, with 7 bases of the junction left unmatched. The CDR3 is made up of 15 amino acids. The CDR3 DNA sequence: TGTGCCAGCAGCGTAGCTAGCGGCCCCTCTGATACGCAGTATTTT. It encodes CASSVASGPSDTQYF. Filled out from reference TRBV9 and TRBJ2-3, the complete variable domain reads DSGVTQTPKHLITATGQRVTLRCSPRSGDLSVYWYQQSLDQGLQFLIQYYNGEERAKGNILERFSAQQFPDLHSELNLSSLELGDSALYFCASSVASGPSDTQYFGPGTRLTVL.

The chain combines TRBV6-5 with TRBJ1-1; D possibly corresponds to TRBD1 (5 bases). Germline V CDR1 and CDR2: MNHEY, SVGAGI. CDR3 length equals 14 residues. Trimming removed 0 bases at V and 7 bases at J, with 12 bases between. CDR3 loop: CASSYSSGLVEAFF. The CDR3 coding sequence is TGTGCCAGCAGTTACTCGTCAGGGTTGGTTGAAGCTTTCTTT.

This rearrangement joins TRBV30 to TRBJ1-2; 7 bases align to TRBD1. The CDR3 sequence is 17 residues long. With 2 bases clipped from V and 5 bases from J, the junction kept 17 bases outside the gene matches. Germline V gene sequence: CDR1 GTSNPN, CDR2 SVGIG (reference sequence). As DNA, the CDR3 is TGTGCCTGGAGTCCACGAAGGGGACAGACTCAACTTTATGGCTACACCTTC. This encodes CAWSPRRGQTQLYGYTF.

CDR3 in DNA: TGTGCCAGCATCCGCGGGCCTGAAGCTTTCTTT. Translating it yields CASIRGPEAFF. V and J are TRBV3-1 (or the pseudogene TRBV3-2) and TRBJ1-1, with no clear D. The V gene's germline CDR1 is LGHDT and CDR2 YNNKEL (reference sequence). CDR3 length equals 11 residues. V was cut by 7 bases and J by 6 bases, with 9 bases left in between.

The J gene is TRBJ1-2, the V gene TRBV5-1; TRBD1 agrees at 7 bases. The CDR3 consists of 14 residues. The V gene end was trimmed by 2 bases and the J gene end by 6 bases; junction bases not matched to a gene: 7. Germline lookup yields CDR1 SGHRS and CDR2 YFSETQ. The CDR3 DNA follows: TGCGCCAGCAGCTTTGAAGGGGGCGTCGATGGCTACACCTTC. Its translation: CASSFEGGVDGYTF.